Listed below are T cell receptor beta chains from one sample, sequenced in a study of T cell changes during pregnancy in multiple sclerosis. Method: immunoSEQ multiplex PCR; TCRdb's copy keeps in-frame clones and lacks some. Of some 40,000 clones listed, approximately 88% are singletons. Source: CD4+ T cells from peripheral blood mononuclear cells, taken in the first trimester of pregnancy. These receptors all stem from a female donor with multiple sclerosis, enrolled in a pregnancy study. Each CDR3 is given without its conserved first and last residue. Each record gives: J gene, CDR3 length, V gene, CDR3 protein.

j_call: TRBJ2-7; cdr3_length: 13; v_call: TRBV19; cdr3_aa: ASSDQTTGLGEQY
j_call: TRBJ2-1; cdr3_length: 10; v_call: TRBV11-2; cdr3_aa: ASSLTDNEQF
j_call: TRBJ2-3; cdr3_length: 12; v_call: TRBV30; cdr3_aa: AWSRDRVTDTQY
j_call: TRBJ2-7; cdr3_length: 13; v_call: TRBV5-1; cdr3_aa: ASSPGGSAIYEQY
j_call: TRBJ2-2; cdr3_length: 14; v_call: TRBV27; cdr3_aa: ASSLSGQGNTGELF
j_call: TRBJ1-2; cdr3_length: 13; v_call: TRBV28; cdr3_aa: ASSLLAGFSNGYT
j_call: TRBJ2-1; cdr3_length: 11; v_call: TRBV29-1; cdr3_aa: SVAGTPLNEQF
j_call: TRBJ2-7; cdr3_length: 10; v_call: TRBV30; cdr3_aa: AWGTGGGEQY
j_call: TRBJ1-2; cdr3_length: 12; v_call: TRBV30; cdr3_aa: AWSTPGGGYGYT
j_call: TRBJ2-7; cdr3_length: 16; v_call: TRBV5-4; cdr3_aa: ASSSQAGIGGRGYEQY
j_call: TRBJ2-1; cdr3_length: 11; v_call: TRBV28; cdr3_aa: ASSSGGRNEQF
j_call: TRBJ2-3; cdr3_length: 16; v_call: TRBV27; cdr3_aa: ASSFRGTSGGYTDTQY
j_call: TRBJ2-5; cdr3_length: 13; v_call: TRBV4-2; cdr3_aa: ASSPTGGPQETQY
j_call: TRBJ2-7; cdr3_length: 12; v_call: TRBV5-4; cdr3_aa: ASSRVAPSGEQY
j_call: TRBJ2-7; cdr3_length: 14; v_call: TRBV6-6; cdr3_aa: ASSSQGLAGGYEQY
j_call: TRBJ2-1; cdr3_length: 12; v_call: TRBV19; cdr3_aa: ASSMAVTTTEQF
j_call: TRBJ2-6; cdr3_length: 14; v_call: TRBV4-2; cdr3_aa: ASSPTGSSGANVLT
j_call: TRBJ2-2; cdr3_length: 15; v_call: TRBV5-1; cdr3_aa: ASSKGLAGENTGELF
j_call: TRBJ1-6; cdr3_length: 12; v_call: TRBV30; cdr3_aa: AWTLWEGTSPLH
j_call: TRBJ1-4; cdr3_length: 12; v_call: TRBV7-9; cdr3_aa: ASSPGATNEKLF
j_call: TRBJ1-1; cdr3_length: 9; v_call: TRBV6-6; cdr3_aa: ASSSRQEAF
j_call: TRBJ2-1; cdr3_length: 11; v_call: TRBV6-5; cdr3_aa: ASSGLAINEQF
j_call: TRBJ1-3; cdr3_length: 12; v_call: TRBV7-2; cdr3_aa: ASSSTGSGNTIY
j_call: TRBJ2-7; cdr3_length: 10; v_call: TRBV28; cdr3_aa: ASQRGLYEQY
j_call: TRBJ1-1; cdr3_length: 8; v_call: TRBV19; cdr3_aa: ASGNTEAF
j_call: TRBJ1-2; cdr3_length: 12; v_call: TRBV19; cdr3_aa: ASSTGGTAKGYT
j_call: TRBJ1-2; cdr3_length: 9; v_call: TRBV30; cdr3_aa: ASGGADGYT